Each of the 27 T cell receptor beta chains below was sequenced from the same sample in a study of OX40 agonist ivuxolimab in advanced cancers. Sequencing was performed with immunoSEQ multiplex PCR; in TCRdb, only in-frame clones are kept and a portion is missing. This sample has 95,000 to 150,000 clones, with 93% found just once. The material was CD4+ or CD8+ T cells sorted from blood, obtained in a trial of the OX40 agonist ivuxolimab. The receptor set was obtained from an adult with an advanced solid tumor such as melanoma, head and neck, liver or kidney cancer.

CDR3 region: CASSLADSYGYTF. In nucleotides, the CDR3 is TGTGCCAGCAGCTTAGCGGACAGCTATGGCTACACCTTC. The rearrangement uses TRBV7-9 and TRBJ1-2, with D tentatively TRBD1 (6 bases). CDR1 and CDR2 from the germline V gene are SEHNR and FQNEAQ (reference sequence). The CDR3 covers 13 residues. V was clipped by 0 bases and J by 4 bases, with 6 bases between them.

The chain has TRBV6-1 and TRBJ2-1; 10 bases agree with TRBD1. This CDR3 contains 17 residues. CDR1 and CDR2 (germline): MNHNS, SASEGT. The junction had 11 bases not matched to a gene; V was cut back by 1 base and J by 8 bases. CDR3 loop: CASSEVAGGQGGDEQFF. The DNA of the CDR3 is TGTGCCAGCAGTGAAGTAGCAGGCGGACAGGGGGGCGATGAGCAGTTCTTC.

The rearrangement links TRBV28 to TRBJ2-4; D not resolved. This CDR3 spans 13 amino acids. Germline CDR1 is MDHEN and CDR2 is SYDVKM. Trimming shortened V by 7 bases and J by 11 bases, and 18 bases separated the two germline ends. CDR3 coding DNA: TGTGCCAGCACCAATCCCTGGAATGGAGTTCAGTACTTC. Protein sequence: CASTNPWNGVQYF. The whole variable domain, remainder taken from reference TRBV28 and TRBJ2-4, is DVKVTQSSRYLVKRTGEKVFLECVQDMDHENMFWYRQDPGLGLRLIYFSYDVKMKEKGDIPEGYSVSREKKERFSLILESASTNQTSMYLCASTNPWNGVQYFGAGTRLSVL.

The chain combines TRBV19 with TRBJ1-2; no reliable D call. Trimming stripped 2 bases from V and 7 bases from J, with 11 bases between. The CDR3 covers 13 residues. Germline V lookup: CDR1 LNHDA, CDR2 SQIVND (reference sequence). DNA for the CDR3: TGTGCCAGTAGTATAACGAGCGGGATTGGCTACACCTTC. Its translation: CASSITSGIGYTF.

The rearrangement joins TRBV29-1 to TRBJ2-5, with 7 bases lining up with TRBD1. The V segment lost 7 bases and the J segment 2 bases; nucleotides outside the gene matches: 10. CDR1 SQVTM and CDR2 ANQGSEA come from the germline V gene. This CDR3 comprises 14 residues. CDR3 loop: CSAGEGGWQETQYF. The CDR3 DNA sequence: TGCAGCGCCGGGGAAGGGGGCTGGCAAGAGACCCAGTACTTC.

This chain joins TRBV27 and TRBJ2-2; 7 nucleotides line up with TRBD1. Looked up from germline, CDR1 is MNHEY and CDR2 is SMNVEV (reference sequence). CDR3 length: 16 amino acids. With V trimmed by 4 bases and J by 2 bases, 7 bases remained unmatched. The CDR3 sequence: CASSSFGTDNTGELFF. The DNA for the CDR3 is TGTGCCAGCAGTTCTTTTGGGACAGATAACACCGGGGAGCTGTTTTTT.

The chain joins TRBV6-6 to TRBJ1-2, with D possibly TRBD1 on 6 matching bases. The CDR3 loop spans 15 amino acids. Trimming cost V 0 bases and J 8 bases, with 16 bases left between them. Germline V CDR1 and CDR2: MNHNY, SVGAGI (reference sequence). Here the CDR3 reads CASSYSTGAGGGYTF. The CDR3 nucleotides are TGTGCCAGCAGTTACTCTACGGGGGCAGGAGGGGGCTACACCTTC.

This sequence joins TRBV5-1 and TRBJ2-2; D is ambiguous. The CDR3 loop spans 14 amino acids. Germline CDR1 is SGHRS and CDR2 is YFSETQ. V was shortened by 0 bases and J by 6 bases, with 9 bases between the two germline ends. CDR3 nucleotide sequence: TGCGCCAGCAGCTTGGATCCGGGTCCCGGGGAGCTGTTTTTT. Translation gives CASSLDPGPGELFF.

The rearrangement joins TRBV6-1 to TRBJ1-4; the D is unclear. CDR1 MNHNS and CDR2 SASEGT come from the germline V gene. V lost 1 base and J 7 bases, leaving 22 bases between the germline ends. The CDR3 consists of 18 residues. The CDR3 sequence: CASSEGRNRPGLPEKLFF. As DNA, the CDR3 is TGTGCCAGCAGTGAAGGCCGCAACCGACCGGGCCTACCTGAAAAACTGTTTTTT.

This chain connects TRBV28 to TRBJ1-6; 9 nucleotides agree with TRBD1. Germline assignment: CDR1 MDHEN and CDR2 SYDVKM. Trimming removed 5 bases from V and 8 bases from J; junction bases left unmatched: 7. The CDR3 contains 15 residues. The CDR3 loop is CASSKGQGRDSPLHF. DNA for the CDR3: TGTGCCAGCAGTAAAGGACAGGGGAGAGATTCACCCCTCCACTTT.

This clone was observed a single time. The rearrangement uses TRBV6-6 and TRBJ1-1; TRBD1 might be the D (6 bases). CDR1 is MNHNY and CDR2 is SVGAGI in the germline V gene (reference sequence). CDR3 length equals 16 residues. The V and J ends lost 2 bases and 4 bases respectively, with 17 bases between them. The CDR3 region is CASSYGWGRGITEAFF. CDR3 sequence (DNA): TGTGCCAGCAGTTACGGATGGGGGAGGGGGATCACTGAAGCTTTCTTT.

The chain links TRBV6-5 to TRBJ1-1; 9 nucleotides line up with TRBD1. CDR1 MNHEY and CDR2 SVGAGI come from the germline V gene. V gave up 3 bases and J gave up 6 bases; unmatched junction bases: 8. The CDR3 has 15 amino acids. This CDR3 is CASSYPGQGVSEAFF. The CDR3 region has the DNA TGTGCCAGCAGTTATCCGGGACAGGGCGTTTCTGAAGCTTTCTTT.

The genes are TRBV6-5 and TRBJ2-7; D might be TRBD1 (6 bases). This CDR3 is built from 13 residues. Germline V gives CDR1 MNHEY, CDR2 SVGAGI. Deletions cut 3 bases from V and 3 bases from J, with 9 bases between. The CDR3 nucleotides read TGTGCCAGCAGTTATGGACAGAACTACGAGCAGTACTTC. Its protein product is CASSYGQNYEQYF.

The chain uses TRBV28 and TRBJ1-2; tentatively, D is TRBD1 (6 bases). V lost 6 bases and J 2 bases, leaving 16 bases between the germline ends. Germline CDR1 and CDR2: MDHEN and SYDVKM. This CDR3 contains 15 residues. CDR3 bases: TGTGCCAGCAGGATGGAGGGGGATTCGAACTATGGCTACACCTTC. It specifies CASRMEGDSNYGYTF.

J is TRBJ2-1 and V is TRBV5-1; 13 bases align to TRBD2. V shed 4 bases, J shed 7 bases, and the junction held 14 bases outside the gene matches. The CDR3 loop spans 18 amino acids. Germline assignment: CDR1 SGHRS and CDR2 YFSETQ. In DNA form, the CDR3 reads TGCGCCAGCAGCCTACCGGGACTAGCGGGGACCTACTCAAATGAGCAGTTCTTC. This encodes CASSLPGLAGTYSNEQFF. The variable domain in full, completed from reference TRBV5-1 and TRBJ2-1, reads KAGVTQTPRYLIKTRGQQVTLSCSPISGHRSVSWYQQTPGQGLQFLFEYFSETQRNKGNFPGRFSGRQFSNSRSEMNVSTLELGDSALYLCASSLPGLAGTYSNEQFFGPGTRLTVL.

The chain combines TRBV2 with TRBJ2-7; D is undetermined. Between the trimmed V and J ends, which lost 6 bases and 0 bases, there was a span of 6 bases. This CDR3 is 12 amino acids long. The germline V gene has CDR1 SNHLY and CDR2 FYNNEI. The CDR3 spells CASRVVSYEQYF. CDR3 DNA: TGTGCCAGCAGAGTAGTCTCCTACGAGCAGTACTTC. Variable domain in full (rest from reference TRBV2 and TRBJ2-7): EPEVTQTPSHQVTQMGQEVILRCVPISNHLYFYWYRQILGQKVEFLVSFYNNEISEKSEIFDDQFSVERPDGSNFTLKIRSTKLEDSAMYFCASRVVSYEQYFGPGTRLTVT.

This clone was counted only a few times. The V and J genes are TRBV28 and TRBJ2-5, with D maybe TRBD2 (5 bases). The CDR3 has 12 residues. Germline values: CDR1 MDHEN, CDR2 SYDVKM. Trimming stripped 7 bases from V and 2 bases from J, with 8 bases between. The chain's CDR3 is CASKPGQETQYF. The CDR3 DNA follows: TGTGCCAGCAAACCGGGACAAGAGACCCAGTACTTC.

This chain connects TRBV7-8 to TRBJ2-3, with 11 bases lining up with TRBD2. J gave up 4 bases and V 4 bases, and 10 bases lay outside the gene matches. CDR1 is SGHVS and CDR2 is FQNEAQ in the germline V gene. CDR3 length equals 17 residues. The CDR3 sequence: CASSSRGVAGGADTQYF. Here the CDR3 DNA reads TGTGCCAGCAGCTCCAGGGGAGTAGCGGGGGGGGCAGATACGCAGTATTTT.

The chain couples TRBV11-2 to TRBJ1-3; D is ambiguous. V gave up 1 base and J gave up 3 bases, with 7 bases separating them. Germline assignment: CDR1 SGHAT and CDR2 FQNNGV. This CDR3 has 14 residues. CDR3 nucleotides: TGTGCCAGCAGCTTAGGAGGTTTTGGAAACACCATATATTTT. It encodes CASSLGGFGNTIYF.

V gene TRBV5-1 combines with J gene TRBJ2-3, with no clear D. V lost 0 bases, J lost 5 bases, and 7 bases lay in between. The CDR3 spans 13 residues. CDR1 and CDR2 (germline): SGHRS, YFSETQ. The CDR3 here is CASSLAPLDTQYF. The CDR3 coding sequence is TGCGCCAGCAGCTTGGCCCCCTTAGATACGCAGTATTTT.

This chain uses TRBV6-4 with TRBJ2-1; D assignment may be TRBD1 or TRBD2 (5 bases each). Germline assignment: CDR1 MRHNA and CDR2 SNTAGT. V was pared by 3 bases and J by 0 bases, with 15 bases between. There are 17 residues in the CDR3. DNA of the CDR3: TGTGCCAGCAGTGAGAACCCCCCAGGGAGCTCCTACAATGAGCAGTTCTTC. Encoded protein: CASSENPPGSSYNEQFF.

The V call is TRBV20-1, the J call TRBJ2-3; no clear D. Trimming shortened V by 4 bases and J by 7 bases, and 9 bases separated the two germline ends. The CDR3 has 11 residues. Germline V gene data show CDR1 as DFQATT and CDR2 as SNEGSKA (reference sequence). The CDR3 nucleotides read TGCAGTGCTAAAGACCATAATACGCAGTATTTT. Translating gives CSAKDHNTQYF.

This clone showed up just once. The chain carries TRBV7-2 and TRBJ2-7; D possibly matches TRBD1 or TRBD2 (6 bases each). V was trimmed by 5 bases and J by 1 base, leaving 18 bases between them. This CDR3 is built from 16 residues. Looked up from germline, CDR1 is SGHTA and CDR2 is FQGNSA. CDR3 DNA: TGTGCCAGCAGCCCACCGGGGGCAGGTGGATCCTACGAGCAGTACTTC. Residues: CASSPPGAGGSYEQYF.

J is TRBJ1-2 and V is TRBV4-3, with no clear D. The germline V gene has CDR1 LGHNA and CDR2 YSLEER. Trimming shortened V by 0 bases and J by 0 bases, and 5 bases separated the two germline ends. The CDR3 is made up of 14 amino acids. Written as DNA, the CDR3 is TGCGCCAGCAGCCAAGACAGTTCTAACTATGGCTACACCTTC. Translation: CASSQDSSNYGYTF.

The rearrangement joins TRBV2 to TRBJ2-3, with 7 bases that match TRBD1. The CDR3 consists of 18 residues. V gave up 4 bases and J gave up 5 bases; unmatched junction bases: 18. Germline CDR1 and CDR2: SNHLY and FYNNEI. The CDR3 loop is CASSGNYRYTDREDTQYF. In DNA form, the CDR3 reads TGTGCCAGCAGTGGAAACTATCGATACACCGACAGGGAAGATACGCAGTATTTT.

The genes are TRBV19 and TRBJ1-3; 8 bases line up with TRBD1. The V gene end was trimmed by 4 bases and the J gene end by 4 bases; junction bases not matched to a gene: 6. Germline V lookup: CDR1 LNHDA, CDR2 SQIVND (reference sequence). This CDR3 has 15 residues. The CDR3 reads CASSTDRAAGNTIYF. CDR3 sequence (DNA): TGTGCCAGTAGTACGGACAGGGCGGCAGGAAACACCATATATTTT.

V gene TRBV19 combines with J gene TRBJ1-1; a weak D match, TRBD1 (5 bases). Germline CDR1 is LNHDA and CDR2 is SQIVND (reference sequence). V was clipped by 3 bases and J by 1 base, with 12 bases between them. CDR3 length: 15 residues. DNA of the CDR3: TGTGCCAGTAGTATTAAGGGTGGGACGAACACTGAAGCTTTCTTT. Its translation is CASSIKGGTNTEAFF. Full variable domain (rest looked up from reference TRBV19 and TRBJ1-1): DGGITQSPKYLFRKEGQNVTLSCEQNLNHDAMYWYRQDPGQGLRLIYYSQIVNDFQKGDIAEGYSVSREKKESFPLTVTSAQKNPTAFYLCASSIKGGTNTEAFFGQGTRLTVV.